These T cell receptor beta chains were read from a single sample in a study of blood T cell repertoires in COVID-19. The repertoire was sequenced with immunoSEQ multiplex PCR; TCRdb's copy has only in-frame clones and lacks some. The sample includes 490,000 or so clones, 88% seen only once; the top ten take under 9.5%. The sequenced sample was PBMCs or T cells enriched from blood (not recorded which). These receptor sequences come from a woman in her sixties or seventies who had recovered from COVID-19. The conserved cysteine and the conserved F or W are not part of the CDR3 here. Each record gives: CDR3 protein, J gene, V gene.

CDR3: ASSSFSYEQY
J: TRBJ2-7
V: TRBV6-5

CDR3: ASSETKETQY
J: TRBJ2-5
V: TRBV2

CDR3: ATSDSTLYGYT
J: TRBJ1-2
V: TRBV6-5

CDR3: ATSDLGGARTGELF
J: TRBJ2-2
V: TRBV24-1

CDR3: ASSPLTLGTEAF
J: TRBJ1-1
V: TRBV18

CDR3: ASSPDRDQPQH
J: TRBJ1-5
V: TRBV6-5

CDR3: ASSIASASDTLQDTQY
J: TRBJ2-3
V: TRBV19

CDR3: ASSSYWTGTVYGYT
J: TRBJ1-2
V: TRBV11-2

CDR3: ASSPLAIQETQY
J: TRBJ2-5
V: TRBV5-1

CDR3: ASSLGYMESPLH
J: TRBJ1-6
V: TRBV5-1

CDR3: SVERTAYGYT
J: TRBJ1-2
V: TRBV29-1

CDR3: ASSPGLAWETQY
J: TRBJ2-5
V: TRBV6-5

CDR3: ASRTTGSNTEAF
J: TRBJ1-1
V: TRBV7-8

CDR3: ASSYIAGKTQY
J: TRBJ2-5
V: TRBV3-1/TRBV3-2

CDR3: ASKAGERTNEKLF
J: TRBJ1-4
V: TRBV6-5

CDR3: ASSDRDRGIKGNGYT
J: TRBJ1-2
V: TRBV21-1

CDR3: ASASGGGNQPQH
J: TRBJ1-5
V: TRBV6-6

CDR3: ASSFLTGGNSPLH
J: TRBJ1-6
V: TRBV27

CDR3: ASSREYQETQY
J: TRBJ2-5
V: TRBV5-1

CDR3: ASSQKTKRGNTEAF
J: TRBJ1-1
V: TRBV7-2

CDR3: ASSGGGLETQY
J: TRBJ2-5
V: TRBV2

CDR3: ASSPRTGSPMNTEAF
J: TRBJ1-1
V: TRBV19

CDR3: ASSTLDRASNQPQH
J: TRBJ1-5
V: TRBV19